This T cell receptor (beta chain) emerged from a study of blood T cell repertoires in COVID-19. Study-wide context: Researchers got acute and convalescent COVID-19 samples from the United States, Italy and Spain. Sources were T cells, B-cell-depleted T cells, or PBMCs; the material itself was cDNA or gDNA.

In the authors' workflow: How many nucleated cells were present was estimated from reference gene primer amplification. Clones were sequenced by immunoSEQ multiplex PCR, and TCRdb holds only the in-frame ones, with some missing. From that table come the V and J calls and clone size; the DNA was used to work out D and trimming. The repertoire holds around 60,000 clones, with approximately 86% as singletons. Germline values: CDR1 SEHNR, CDR2 FQNEAQ (reference sequence). V gave up 1 base and J gave up 10 bases, with 11 bases separating them. The CDR3 contains 13 residues. The TCR sequence derives from a man aged 40-50 years with acute or convalescent COVID-19. The rearrangement joins TRBV7-9 to TRBJ1-5; D gene unclear. Sequenced sample: peripheral blood. The CDR3 nucleotides read TGTGCCAGCAGCTTAGACCTTAACAAACCCCAGCATTTT. This codes for CASSLDLNKPQHF. Full variable domain (outside the CDR3, taken from reference TRBV7-9 and TRBJ1-5): DTGVSQNPRHKITKRGQNVTFRCDPISEHNRLYWYRQTLGQGPEFLTYFQNEAQLEKSRLLSDRFSAERPKGSFSTLEIQRTEQGDSAMYLCASSLDLNKPQHFGDGTRLSIL.